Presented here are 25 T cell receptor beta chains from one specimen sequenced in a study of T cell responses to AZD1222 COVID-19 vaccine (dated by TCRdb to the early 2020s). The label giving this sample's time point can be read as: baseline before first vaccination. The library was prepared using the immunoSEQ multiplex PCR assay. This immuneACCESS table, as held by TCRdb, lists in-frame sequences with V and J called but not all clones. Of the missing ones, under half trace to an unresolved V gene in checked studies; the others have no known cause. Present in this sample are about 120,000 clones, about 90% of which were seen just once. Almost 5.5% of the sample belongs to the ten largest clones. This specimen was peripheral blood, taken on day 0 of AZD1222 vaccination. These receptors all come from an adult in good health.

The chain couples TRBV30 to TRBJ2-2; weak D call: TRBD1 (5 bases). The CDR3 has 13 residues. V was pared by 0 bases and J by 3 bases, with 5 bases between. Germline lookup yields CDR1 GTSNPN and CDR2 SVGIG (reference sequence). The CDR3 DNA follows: TGTGCCTGGAGTGTAGGGGACACCGGGGAGCTGTTTTTT. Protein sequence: CAWSVGDTGELFF.

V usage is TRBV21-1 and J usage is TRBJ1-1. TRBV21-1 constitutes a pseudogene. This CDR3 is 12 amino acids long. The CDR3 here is CASSRPAREAFF. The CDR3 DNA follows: TGTGCCAGCAGCAGACCGGCCAGGGAGGCTTTCTTT.

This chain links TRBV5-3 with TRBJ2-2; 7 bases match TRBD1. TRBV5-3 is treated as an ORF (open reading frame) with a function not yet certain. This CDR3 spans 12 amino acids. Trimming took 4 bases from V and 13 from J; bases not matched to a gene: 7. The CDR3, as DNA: TGTGCCAGAAGCCAAAGACAGGGTGCGCTGTTTTTT. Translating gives CARSQRQGALFF.

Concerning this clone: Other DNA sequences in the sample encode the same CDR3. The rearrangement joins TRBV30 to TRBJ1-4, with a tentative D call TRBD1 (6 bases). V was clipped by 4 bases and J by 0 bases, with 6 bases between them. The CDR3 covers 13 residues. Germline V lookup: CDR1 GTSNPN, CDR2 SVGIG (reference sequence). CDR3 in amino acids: CAWTGATNEKLFF. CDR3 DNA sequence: TGTGCCTGGACAGGGGCAACTAATGAAAAACTGTTTTTT. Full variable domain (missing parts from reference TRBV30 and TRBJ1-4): SQTIHQWPATLVQPVGSPLSLECTVEGTSNPNLYWYRQAAGRGLQLLFYSVGIGQISSEVPQNLSASRPQDRQFILSSKKLLLSDSGFYLCAWTGATNEKLFFGSGTQLSVL.

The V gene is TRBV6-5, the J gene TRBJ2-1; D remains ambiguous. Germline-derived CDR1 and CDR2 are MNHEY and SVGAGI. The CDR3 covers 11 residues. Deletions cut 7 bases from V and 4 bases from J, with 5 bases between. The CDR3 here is CASTLYNEQFF. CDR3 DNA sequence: TGTGCCAGCACTCTTTACAATGAGCAGTTCTTC.

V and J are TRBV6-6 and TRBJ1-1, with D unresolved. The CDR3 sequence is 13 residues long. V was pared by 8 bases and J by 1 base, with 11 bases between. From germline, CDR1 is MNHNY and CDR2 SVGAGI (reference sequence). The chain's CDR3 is CASRLDGNTEAFF. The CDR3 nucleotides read TGTGCCAGCCGCCTTGACGGGAACACTGAAGCTTTCTTT.

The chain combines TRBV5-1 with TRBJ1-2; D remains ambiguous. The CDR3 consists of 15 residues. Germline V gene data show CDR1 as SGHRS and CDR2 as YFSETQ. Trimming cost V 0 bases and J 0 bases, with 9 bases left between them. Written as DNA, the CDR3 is TGCGCCAGCAGCTTGGACAGCTCAACTAACTATGGCTACACCTTC. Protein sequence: CASSLDSSTNYGYTF.

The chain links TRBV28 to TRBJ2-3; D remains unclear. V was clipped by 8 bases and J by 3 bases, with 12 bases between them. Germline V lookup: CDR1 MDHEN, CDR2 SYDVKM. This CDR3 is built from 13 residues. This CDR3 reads CASGVSDTDTQYF. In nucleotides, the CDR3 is TGTGCCAGCGGTGTCAGCGATACAGATACGCAGTATTTT. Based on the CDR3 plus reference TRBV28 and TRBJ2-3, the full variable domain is DVKVTQSSRYLVKRTGEKVFLECVQDMDHENMFWYRQDPGLGLRLIYFSYDVKMKEKGDIPEGYSVSREKKERFSLILESASTNQTSMYLCASGVSDTDTQYFGPGTRLTVL.

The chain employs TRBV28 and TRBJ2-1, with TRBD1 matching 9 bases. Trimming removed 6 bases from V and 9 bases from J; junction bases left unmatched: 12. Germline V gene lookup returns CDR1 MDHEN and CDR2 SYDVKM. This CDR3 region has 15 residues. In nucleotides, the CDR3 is TGTGCCAGCAGCCCTGCCGGGACAGGGTCAGGTGAGCAGTTCTTC. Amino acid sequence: CASSPAGTGSGEQFF.

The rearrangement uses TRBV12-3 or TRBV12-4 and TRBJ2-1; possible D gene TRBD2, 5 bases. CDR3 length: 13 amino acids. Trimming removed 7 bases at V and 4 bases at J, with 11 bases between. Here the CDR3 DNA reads TGTGCCAGCACTCAGCGGTTATACAATGAGCAGTTCTTC. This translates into CASTQRLYNEQFF.

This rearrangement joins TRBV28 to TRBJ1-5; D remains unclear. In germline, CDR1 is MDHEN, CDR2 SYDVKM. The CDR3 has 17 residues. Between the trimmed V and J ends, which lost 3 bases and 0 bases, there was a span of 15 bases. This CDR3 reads CASSFNKGTDSNQPQHF. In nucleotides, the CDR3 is TGTGCCAGCAGTTTTAATAAGGGTACCGATAGCAATCAGCCCCAGCATTTT. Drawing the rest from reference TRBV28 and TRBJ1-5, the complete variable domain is DVKVTQSSRYLVKRTGEKVFLECVQDMDHENMFWYRQDPGLGLRLIYFSYDVKMKEKGDIPEGYSVSREKKERFSLILESASTNQTSMYLCASSFNKGTDSNQPQHFGDGTRLSIL.

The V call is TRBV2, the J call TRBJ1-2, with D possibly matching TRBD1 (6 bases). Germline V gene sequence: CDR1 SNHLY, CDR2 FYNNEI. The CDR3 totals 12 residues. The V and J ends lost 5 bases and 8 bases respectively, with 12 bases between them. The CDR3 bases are TGTGCCAGCAGTCACAGGGAGGAAGGCTACACCTTC. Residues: CASSHREEGYTF.

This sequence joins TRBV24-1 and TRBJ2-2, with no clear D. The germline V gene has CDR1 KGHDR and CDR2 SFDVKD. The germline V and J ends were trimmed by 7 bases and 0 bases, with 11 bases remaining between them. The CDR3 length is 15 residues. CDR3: CATSSTDTNTGELFF. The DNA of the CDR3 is TGTGCCACCAGCTCTACAGATACGAACACCGGGGAGCTGTTTTTT.

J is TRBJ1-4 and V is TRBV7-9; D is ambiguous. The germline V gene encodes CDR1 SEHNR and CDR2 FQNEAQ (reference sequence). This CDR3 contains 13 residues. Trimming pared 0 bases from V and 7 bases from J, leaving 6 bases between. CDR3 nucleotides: TGTGCCAGCAGCTTAGCTTTGGGTGAAAAACTGTTTTTT. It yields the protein CASSLALGEKLFF.

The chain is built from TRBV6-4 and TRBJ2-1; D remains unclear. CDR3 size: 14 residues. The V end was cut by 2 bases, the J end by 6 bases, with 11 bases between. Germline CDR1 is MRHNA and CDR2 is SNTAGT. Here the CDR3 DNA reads TGTGCCAGCAGTGACCTGGCGGTTGGCAATGAGCAGTTCTTC. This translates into CASSDLAVGNEQFF.

For the CDR3, the DNA is TGTGCCAGCAGTCAGACGATCGGGCACACCTTC. Translated, it gives CASSQTIGHTF. The V and J genes are TRBV6-2 or TRBV6-3 and TRBJ1-2; D unresolved. The length of the CDR3 is 11 residues. Trimming stripped 5 bases from V and 12 bases from J, with 13 bases between. CDR1 MNHEY and CDR2 SVGEGT come from the germline V gene.

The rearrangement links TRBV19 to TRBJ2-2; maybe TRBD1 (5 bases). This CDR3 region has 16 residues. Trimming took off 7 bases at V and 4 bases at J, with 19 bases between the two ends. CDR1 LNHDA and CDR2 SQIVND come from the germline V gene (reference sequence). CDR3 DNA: TGTGCCAGTACAGGAATTAGGGGAATGGGCACCGGGGAGCTGTTTTTT. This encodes CASTGIRGMGTGELFF.

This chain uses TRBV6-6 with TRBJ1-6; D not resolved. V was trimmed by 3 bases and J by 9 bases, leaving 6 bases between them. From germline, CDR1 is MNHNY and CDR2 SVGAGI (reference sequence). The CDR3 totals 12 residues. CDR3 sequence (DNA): TGTGCCAGCAGTTATAGTATTTCACCCCTCCACTTT. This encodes CASSYSISPLHF.

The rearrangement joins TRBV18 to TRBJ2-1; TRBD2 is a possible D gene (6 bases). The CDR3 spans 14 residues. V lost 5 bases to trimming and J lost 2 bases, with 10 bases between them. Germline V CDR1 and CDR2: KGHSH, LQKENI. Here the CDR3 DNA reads TGTGCCAGCTCAGCGCGGGAAACCTACAATGAGCAGTTCTTC. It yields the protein CASSARETYNEQFF. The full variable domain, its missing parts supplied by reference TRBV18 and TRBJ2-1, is NAGVMQNPRHLVRRRGQEARLRCSPMKGHSHVYWYRQLPEEGLKFMVYLQKENIIDESGMPKERFSAEFPKEGPSILRIQQVVRGDSAAYFCASSARETYNEQFFGPGTRLTVL.

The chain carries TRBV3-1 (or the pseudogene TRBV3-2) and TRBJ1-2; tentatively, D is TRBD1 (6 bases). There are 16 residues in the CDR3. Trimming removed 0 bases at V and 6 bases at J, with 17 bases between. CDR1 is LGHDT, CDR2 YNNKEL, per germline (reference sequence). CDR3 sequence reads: CASSQDHTGSPNGYTF. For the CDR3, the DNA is TGTGCCAGCAGCCAAGATCATACAGGGTCCCCCAATGGCTACACCTTC.

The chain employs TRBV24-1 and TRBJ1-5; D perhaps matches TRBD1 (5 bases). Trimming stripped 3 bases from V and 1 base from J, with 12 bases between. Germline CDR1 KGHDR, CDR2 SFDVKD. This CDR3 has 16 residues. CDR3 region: CATSDRSGKSNQPQHF. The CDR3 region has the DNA TGTGCCACCAGTGATCGATCAGGGAAAAGCAATCAGCCCCAGCATTTT.

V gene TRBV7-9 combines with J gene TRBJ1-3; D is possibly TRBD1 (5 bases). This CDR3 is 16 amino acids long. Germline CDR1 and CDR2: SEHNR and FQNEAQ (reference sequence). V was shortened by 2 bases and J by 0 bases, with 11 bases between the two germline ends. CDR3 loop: CASSLSKGISGNTIYF. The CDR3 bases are TGTGCCAGCAGCTTAAGTAAGGGGATCTCTGGAAACACCATATATTTT.

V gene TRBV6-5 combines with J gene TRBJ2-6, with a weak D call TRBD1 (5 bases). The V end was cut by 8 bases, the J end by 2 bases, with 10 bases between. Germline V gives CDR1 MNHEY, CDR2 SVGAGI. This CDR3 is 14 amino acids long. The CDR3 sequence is CASQGVAGANVLTF. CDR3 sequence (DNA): TGTGCCAGCCAAGGGGTCGCTGGGGCCAACGTCCTGACTTTC.

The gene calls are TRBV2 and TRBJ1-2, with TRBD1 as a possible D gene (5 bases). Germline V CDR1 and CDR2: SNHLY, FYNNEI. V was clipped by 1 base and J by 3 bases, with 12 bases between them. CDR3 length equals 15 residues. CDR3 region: CASSEGSGTHYGYTF. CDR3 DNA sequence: TGTGCCAGCAGTGAAGGCTCTGGGACTCACTATGGCTACACCTTC.

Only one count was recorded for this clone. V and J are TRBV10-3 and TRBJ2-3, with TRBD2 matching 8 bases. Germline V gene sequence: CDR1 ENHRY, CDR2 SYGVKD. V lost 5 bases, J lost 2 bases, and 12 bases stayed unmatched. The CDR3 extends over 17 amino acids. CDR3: CAISLLGAGGNTDTQYF. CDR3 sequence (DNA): TGTGCCATCAGTCTTTTGGGGGCGGGAGGAAACACAGATACGCAGTATTTT.